This passage covers 16 T cell receptor beta chains from one sample sequenced in a study of OX40 agonist ivuxolimab in advanced cancers. The table came from immunoSEQ multiplex PCR; TCRdb's copy has only in-frame clones and leaves some out. Counted here are 65,000 to 80,000 clones, roughly nine tenths occurring once; the ten biggest clones make up about 0.3%. The source material was CD4+ or CD8+ T cells sorted from blood, sampled in a trial of the OX40 agonist ivuxolimab. The receptors shown here come from an adult with an advanced solid tumor such as melanoma, head and neck, liver or kidney cancer.

The chain has TRBV19 and TRBJ2-1, with 15 bases fitting TRBD2. The CDR3 has 18 residues. V gave up 5 bases and J gave up 7 bases; unmatched junction bases: 12. The germline V gene encodes CDR1 LNHDA and CDR2 SQIVND (reference sequence). DNA of the CDR3: TGTGCCAGTAGTTTCGGACTAGCGGGAGGGCCCGGCTCGAATGAGCAGTTCTTC. Protein product: CASSFGLAGGPGSNEQFF.

The chain recombines TRBV30 with TRBJ1-1; 7 nucleotides line up with TRBD1. Trimming cost V 3 bases and J 3 bases; bases outside gene matches: 7. From germline, CDR1 is GTSNPN and CDR2 SVGIG (reference sequence). The CDR3 spans 14 residues. The CDR3 nucleotides read TGTGCCTGGAGCCGGGACAGAGGGGACACTGAAGCTTTCTTT. Protein sequence: CAWSRDRGDTEAFF.

The CDR3 loop is CASSLSHNTEAFF. As DNA, the CDR3 is TGCGCCAGCAGCTTGTCTCATAACACTGAAGCTTTCTTT. The V and J genes are TRBV5-1 and TRBJ1-1; D remains ambiguous. Trimming left V 1 base short and J 2 bases short, with 6 bases between. Germline V lookup: CDR1 SGHRS, CDR2 YFSETQ. The CDR3 runs 13 residues.

The chain uses TRBV19 and TRBJ2-1; 8 nucleotides match TRBD2. In germline, CDR1 is LNHDA, CDR2 SQIVND (reference sequence). The CDR3 runs to 14 residues. Trimming at V came to 3 bases and at J to 16 bases, leaving 14 bases not matched to a gene. CDR3 sequence reads: CASSMAGLAGLAFF. The CDR3 coding sequence is TGTGCCAGTAGTATGGCAGGGCTAGCGGGTCTCGCATTCTTC.

V usage is TRBV27 and J usage is TRBJ2-2; D is perhaps TRBD1 (6 bases). Germline CDR1 is MNHEY and CDR2 is SMNVEV (reference sequence). This CDR3 has 15 amino acids. Trimming left V 4 bases short and J 2 bases short, with 11 bases between. CDR3 protein: CASSSPGHNTGELFF. CDR3 nucleotide sequence: TGTGCCAGCAGTTCACCGGGACACAACACCGGGGAGCTGTTTTTT.

The V call is TRBV15, the J call TRBJ2-2; D gene ambiguous. The CDR3 covers 19 residues. CDR1 LNHNV and CDR2 YYDKDF come from the germline V gene (reference sequence). V was shortened by 3 bases and J by 1 base, with 21 bases between the two germline ends. The CDR3 DNA is TGTGCCACCAGCAGGCAACGTTTCTCCGGGCCGGGGAACACCGGGGAGCTGTTTTTT. Its protein product is CATSRQRFSGPGNTGELFF.

The J gene is TRBJ1-1, the V gene TRBV7-9, with D possibly matching TRBD1 (6 bases). The CDR3 spans 16 residues. The V and J ends lost 5 bases and 3 bases respectively, with 19 bases between them. Germline lookup yields CDR1 SEHNR and CDR2 FQNEAQ (reference sequence). The CDR3 DNA reads TGTGCCAGCAGCACAGAATGGGGGCGCGTGGACACTGAAGCTTTCTTT. It specifies CASSTEWGRVDTEAFF.

This chain connects TRBV6-5 to TRBJ1-1, with 10 bases aligning to TRBD1. This CDR3 region has 15 residues. The trim removed 0 bases at V and 3 bases at J, leaving 1 base unmatched. From germline, CDR1 is MNHEY and CDR2 SVGAGI. The CDR3: CASSYSTGGYTEAFF. As DNA, the CDR3 is TGTGCCAGCAGTTACTCGACAGGGGGCTACACTGAAGCTTTCTTT.

The rearrangement links TRBV7-2 to TRBJ1-2; no definite D call. Germline loops: CDR1 SGHTA, CDR2 FQGNSA. V was shortened by 5 bases and J by 5 bases, with 9 bases between the two germline ends. The CDR3 is 12 residues long. The CDR3 reads CASSPAGYGYTF. In DNA form, the CDR3 reads TGTGCCAGCAGCCCCGCGGGATATGGCTACACCTTC.

The chain uses TRBV25-1 and TRBJ2-4, with 9 bases that match TRBD1. CDR1 is MGHDK and CDR2 is SYGVNS in the germline V gene. V lost 5 bases to trimming and J lost 0 bases; unmatched junction nucleotides: 8. The CDR3 has 17 residues. DNA for the CDR3: TGTGCCAGCAGTCCCGGGACAGGGAGTTTAGCCAAAAACATTCAGTACTTC. This gives the protein CASSPGTGSLAKNIQYF.

CDR3 amino acids: CASSLTSGGSYNEQFF. CDR3 nucleotides: TGTGCCAGCAGTTTAACTAGCGGGGGCTCCTACAATGAGCAGTTCTTC. This chain links TRBV28 with TRBJ2-1; TRBD2 aligns across 11 bases. CDR3 size: 16 residues. The germline V gene encodes CDR1 MDHEN and CDR2 SYDVKM. V was pared by 2 bases and J by 0 bases, with 0 bases of the junction left unmatched.

CDR3 sequence reads: CSVGAMASSRYNEQFF. CDR3 DNA sequence: TGCAGCGTCGGGGCTATGGCCAGCTCTCGTTACAATGAGCAGTTCTTC. This chain links TRBV29-1 with TRBJ2-1; D possibly matches TRBD1 or TRBD2 (5 bases each). The V gene lost 6 bases and the J gene lost 4 bases, with 22 bases spanning the gap. The CDR3 loop spans 16 amino acids. CDR1 is SQVTM and CDR2 is ANQGSEA in the germline V gene.

V and J are TRBV18 and TRBJ1-2, with D unresolved. The germline gives CDR1 KGHSH, CDR2 LQKENI. The CDR3 runs to 14 residues. V shed 0 bases and J shed 4 bases, with 9 bases lying between them. The CDR3 DNA follows: TGTGCCAGCTCACCACCTACAGCGTCCTATGGCTACACCTTC. Translating it yields CASSPPTASYGYTF.

CDR3 sequence reads: CASSYHRQGNTEAFF. The DNA of the CDR3 is TGTGCCAGCAGTTACCATCGACAGGGCAACACTGAAGCTTTCTTT. This chain joins TRBV6-5 and TRBJ1-1, with 7 bases identical to TRBD1. The germline CDR1 and CDR2 sequences are MNHEY and SVGAGI. V gave up 2 bases and J gave up 2 bases; unmatched junction bases: 5. The CDR3 is 15 amino acids.

This chain uses TRBV6-1 with TRBJ1-2, with D unresolved. The CDR3 loop spans 14 amino acids. Germline V CDR1 and CDR2: MNHNS, SASEGT. V shed 7 bases and J shed 8 bases, with 20 bases lying between them. As DNA, the CDR3 is TGTGCCAGCACCTATGACTTTCCGACACGAGGCTACACCTTC. Protein sequence: CASTYDFPTRGYTF.

The V gene is TRBV15, the J gene TRBJ2-3; a weak D match, TRBD2 (6 bases). Germline V CDR1 and CDR2: LNHNV, YYDKDF (reference sequence). This CDR3 comprises 14 residues. V shed 1 base and J shed 12 bases, with 17 bases lying between them. CDR3 bases: TGTGCCACCAGCAGAGGGGGCGCGGTGCGGGGACAGTATTTT. This translates into CATSRGGAVRGQYF.